This T cell receptor (beta chain) was sequenced during a study of blood T cell repertoires in COVID-19. For the study at large: Acute and convalescent COVID-19 samples came from the United States, Italy and Spain. The analysed material was cDNA or gDNA that came from T cells, B-cell-depleted T cells, or PBMCs.

In the original analysis: Estimated nucleated cell counts came from reference gene primer amplification. Here immunoSEQ multiplex PCR was the method, and the copy in TCRdb shows in-frame clones only, minus some. The D gene and trimming were derived from the DNA, and the V and J assignments and clone size from that table. The sample consists of about 44,000 clones, around 84% of them appearing once. V lost 5 bases to trimming and J lost 7 bases, with 18 bases between them. This CDR3 has 14 amino acids. The germline V gene encodes CDR1 SGHNT and CDR2 YYREEE (reference sequence). The V and J genes are TRBV5-4 and TRBJ1-2; possibly TRBD1 for D (6 bases). The source of this sequence is a human donor in a cohort sampled during active COVID-19. Sequencing was carried out using peripheral blood. CDR3 residues: CASSNRVLTGGYTF. The CDR3 DNA follows: TGTGCCAGCAGTAACAGGGTTCTAACGGGTGGCTACACCTTC.